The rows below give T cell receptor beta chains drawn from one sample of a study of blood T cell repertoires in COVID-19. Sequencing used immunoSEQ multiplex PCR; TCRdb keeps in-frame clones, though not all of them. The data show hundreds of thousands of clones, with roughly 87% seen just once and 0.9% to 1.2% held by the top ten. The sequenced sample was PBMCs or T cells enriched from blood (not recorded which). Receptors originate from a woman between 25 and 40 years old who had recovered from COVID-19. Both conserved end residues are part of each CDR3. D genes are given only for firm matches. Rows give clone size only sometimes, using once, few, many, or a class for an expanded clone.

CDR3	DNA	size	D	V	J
CASGLVGAGRFSGNTIYF	TGTGCTAGTGGTTTGGTAGGGGCAGGGCGGTTCTCTGGAAACACCATATATTTT	.	.	TRBV12-5	TRBJ1-3
CAWSPQRGWNQPQHF	TGTGCCTGGAGTCCTCAGCGTGGGTGGAATCAGCCCCAGCATTTT	.	.	TRBV30	TRBJ1-5
CATRQGMNTEAFF	TGTGCCACCAGACAGGGCATGAACACTGAAGCTTTCTTT	.	TRBD1	TRBV2	TRBJ1-1
CASSRGTVATNEKLFF	TGTGCCAGCAGCCGGGGGACAGTTGCAACTAATGAAAAACTGTTTTTT	.	TRBD1	TRBV11-2	TRBJ1-4
CASSVGQNYGYTF	TGTGCCAGCAGCGTAGGGCAGAACTATGGCTACACCTTC	.	.	TRBV9	TRBJ1-2
CASSMIGSYEQYF	TGTGCCAGTAGTATGATCGGCTCCTACGAGCAGTACTTC	.	.	TRBV19	TRBJ2-7
CASTTTGTGPYEQYF	TGTGCCAGCACAACGACCGGGACAGGCCCTTACGAGCAGTACTTC	.	TRBD1	TRBV7-2	TRBJ2-7
CASSQSLSSGSYEQYF	TGTGCCAGCAGCCAATCTCTGTCCTCCGGCTCCTACGAGCAGTACTTC	.	.	TRBV3-1/TRBV3-2	TRBJ2-7
CASSFGFAETQYF	TGCGCCAGCAGCTTTGGTTTTGCGGAGACCCAGTACTTC	.	.	TRBV5-1	TRBJ2-5
CASNEGTAHYGYTF	TGTGCCAGCAACGAGGGGACAGCCCACTATGGCTACACCTTC	.	TRBD1	TRBV2	TRBJ1-2
CASSLQGETLYEQYF	TGCGCCAGCAGCTTACAGGGGGAGACATTGTACGAGCAGTACTTC	.	TRBD1	TRBV5-1	TRBJ2-7
CASSRDIPYGYTF	TGTGCCAGCAGCAGGGACATCCCATATGGCTACACCTTC	.	.	TRBV5-5	TRBJ1-2
CASSLQGLLPQETQYF	TGTGCCAGCAGCTTGCAGGGGCTGCTACCCCAAGAGACCCAGTACTTC	.	.	TRBV9	TRBJ2-5
CASGEVGASNQPQHF	TGTGCCAGCGGGGAGGTAGGTGCGAGCAATCAGCCCCAGCATTTT	once	.	TRBV28	TRBJ1-5
CASSSAGSYNEQFF	TGTGCCAGCAGCTCCGCGGGGTCCTACAATGAGCAGTTCTTC	once	.	TRBV7-2	TRBJ2-1
CASSLFISATNEKLFF	TGTGCCAGCAGCTTATTTATCAGTGCAACTAATGAAAAACTGTTTTTT	.	.	TRBV7-9	TRBJ1-4
CASSNPGTGAREQYF	TGTGCCAGCAGCAATCCCGGGACAGGGGCTCGCGAGCAGTACTTC	few	TRBD1	TRBV11-2	TRBJ2-7
CASSRGVASGGITETQYF	TGTGCCAGTAGTAGAGGTGTGGCTAGCGGGGGGATTACGGAGACCCAGTACTTC	once	TRBD2	TRBV19	TRBJ2-5
CASSQIAGEGGYTF	TGTGCCAGCAGCCAGATCGCAGGGGAAGGTGGCTACACCTTC	.	.	TRBV3-1/TRBV3-2	TRBJ1-2
CASSELGGAYGYTF	TGTGCCAGCAGTGAATTAGGGGGGGCTTACGGCTACACCTTC	.	.	TRBV25-1	TRBJ1-2
CASSPALGTRSSETQYF	TGTGCCAGCAGCCCTGCCTTGGGGACTAGGTCATCGGAGACCCAGTACTTC	.	TRBD2	TRBV7-2	TRBJ2-5
CASSSGFGDTQYF	TGTGCCAGCAGCTCGGGGTTCGGAGATACGCAGTATTTT	once	.	TRBV11-3	TRBJ2-3
CASSLGTGGSHSSGNTIYF	TGCGCCAGCAGCTTAGGGACAGGAGGCAGCCACAGCTCTGGAAACACCATATATTTT	few	TRBD1	TRBV5-1	TRBJ1-3
CASSFSVGQGQTEAFF	TGCGCCAGCAGCTTTTCGGTCGGTCAGGGTCAAACTGAAGCTTTCTTT	.	.	TRBV5-1	TRBJ1-1
CASSLDQGSEAFF	TGCGCCAGCAGCTTGGACCAGGGAAGTGAAGCTTTCTTT	.	.	TRBV5-1	TRBJ1-1
CASSFVRTWGRKNTEAFF	TGTGCCAGCAGCTTCGTTCGAACCTGGGGCAGGAAGAACACTGAAGCTTTCTTT	.	.	TRBV7-9	TRBJ1-1